These 14 T cell receptor beta chains were sequenced from one sample in a study of spatial heterogeneity in lung cancer. TCRdb re-called the 5' RACE reads through MiXCR, storing one row per CDR3 protein. The repertoire holds 110,000 or so distinct CDR3 sequences, under 14% seen once, with approximately 24% in the top ten. This sample's time point: blood at routine non-recurrence follow-up after resection. Material: PBMCs, obtained at follow-up. These receptors were taken from a female donor with early-stage non-small cell lung cancer.

The V and J genes are TRBV28 and TRBJ2-1; 10 positions agree with TRBD1. The germline V gene encodes CDR1 MDHEN and CDR2 SYDVKM. The CDR3 runs 14 residues. The V and J ends lost 6 bases and 7 bases, in that order; junction bases with no gene match: 6. The CDR3 spells CASRGTGDRNEQFF. CDR3 coding DNA: TGTGCCAGCAGAGGGACAGGGGATCGGAATGAGCAGTTCTTC.

The sample holds a few counts of this clonotype. V gene TRBV6-5 combines with J gene TRBJ1-6; no reliable D call. The CDR3 runs 14 residues. The V gene lost 3 bases and the J gene lost 10 bases, with 13 bases spanning the gap. Germline values: CDR1 MNHEY, CDR2 SVGAGI. The CDR3 sequence is CASSYGDIGSPLHF. CDR3 DNA: TGTGCCAGCAGTTATGGGGATATAGGCTCACCCCTCCACTTT.

The CDR3: CASRYKNTEAFF. CDR3 nucleotide sequence: TGCGCCAGCAGGTACAAGAACACTGAAGCTTTCTTT. The V and J genes are TRBV4-3 and TRBJ1-1; no firm D call. Germline V CDR1 and CDR2: LGHNA, YSLEER. The CDR3 is 12 amino acids. The V and J ends lost 6 bases and 1 base respectively, with 6 bases between them.

This clonotype was observed many times. The CDR3: CASSRRDRHQPQHF. Here the CDR3 DNA reads TGTGCCAGCTCACGCCGGGACAGACATCAGCCCCAGCATTTT. This chain uses TRBV18 with TRBJ1-5; TRBD1 matches 7 bases. The CDR3 has 14 residues. CDR1 is KGHSH and CDR2 is LQKENI in the germline V gene. J gave up 5 bases and V 4 bases, and 5 bases lay outside the gene matches.

This clonotype was picked up one time. The chain joins TRBV5-6 to TRBJ2-7; 9 bases align to TRBD2. The CDR3 contains 14 residues. V was pared by 2 bases and J by 2 bases, with 2 bases of the junction left unmatched. Germline assignment: CDR1 SGHDT and CDR2 YYEEEE. Here the CDR3 DNA reads TGTGCCAGCAGCTTACTAGCGGGCGCCTACGAGCAGTACTTC. Its protein product is CASSLLAGAYEQYF. Full variable domain (rest looked up from reference TRBV5-6 and TRBJ2-7): DAGVTQSPTHLIKTRGQQVTLRCSPKSGHDTVSWYQQALGQGPQFIFQYYEEEERQRGNFPDRFSGHQFPNYSSELNVNALLLGDSALYLCASSLLAGAYEQYFGPGTRLTVT.

This clonotype was detected many times. The genes are TRBV11-2 and TRBJ2-1; possible D gene TRBD2, 5 bases. Germline lookup yields CDR1 SGHAT and CDR2 FQNNGV. V was cut by 5 bases and J by 3 bases, with 11 bases left in between. The CDR3 length is 14 residues. CDR3 in amino acids: CASSPPGIYNEQFF. CDR3 in DNA: TGTGCCAGCAGCCCACCGGGGATCTACAATGAGCAGTTCTTC.

The gene calls are TRBV11-1 and TRBJ2-1, with D maybe TRBD1 (6 bases). In germline, CDR1 is SGHAT, CDR2 FQDESV (reference sequence). This CDR3 has 14 residues. Trimming removed 5 bases from V and 0 bases from J, with 8 bases in between. The CDR3 coding sequence is TGTGCCAGCAGCATAGGGGGCTCCTACAATGAGCAGTTCTTC. Residues: CASSIGGSYNEQFF.

The CDR3 spells CASSYSNGKAKNIQYF. CDR3 in DNA: TGTGCCAGCAGTTACAGCAACGGCAAGGCCAAAAACATTCAGTACTTC. V gene TRBV6-2 or TRBV6-3 combines with J gene TRBJ2-4; D is unclear. Trimming removed 2 bases at V and 1 base at J, with 12 bases between. The germline V gene has CDR1 MNHEY and CDR2 SVGEGT. The CDR3 is 16 amino acids.

This chain joins TRBV4-2 and TRBJ1-5; no reliable D call. The germline gives CDR1 LGHNA, CDR2 YNFKEQ. V lost 0 bases and J 6 bases, leaving 12 bases between the germline ends. The CDR3 length is 15 residues. The CDR3 reads CASSQDKQKGQPQHF. CDR3 sequence (DNA): TGTGCCAGCAGCCAAGATAAACAGAAGGGTCAGCCCCAGCATTTT.

This clonotype was recorded many times. This chain joins TRBV13 and TRBJ2-2; 8 bases are shared with TRBD1. CDR1 PRHDT and CDR2 FYEKMQ come from the germline V gene (reference sequence). The CDR3 contains 16 residues. Trimming cost V 6 bases and J 4 bases; bases outside gene matches: 10. The CDR3 DNA reads TGTGCCAGCAGAACCCCCAGGGGGCTGGGCACCGGGGAGCTGTTTTTT. This codes for CASRTPRGLGTGELFF.

This clonotype was observed a handful of times. V usage is TRBV7-3 and J usage is TRBJ2-2; no reliable D call. CDR1 is SGHTA and CDR2 is FQGTGA in the germline V gene. The V gene lost 1 base and the J gene lost 8 bases, with 8 bases spanning the gap. This CDR3 region has 13 residues. CDR3 DNA: TGTGCCAGCAGCTTAAAGGTGGCTGGGGAGCTGTTTTTT. It encodes CASSLKVAGELFF.

V usage is TRBV6-5 and J usage is TRBJ1-3, with D hard to call. Germline lookup yields CDR1 MNHEY and CDR2 SVGAGI. This CDR3 region has 13 residues. The V end was cut by 4 bases, the J end by 4 bases, with 8 bases between. CDR3 loop: CASSSELGNTIYF. For the CDR3, the DNA is TGTGCCAGCAGTTCCGAACTAGGAAACACCATATATTTT.

A few counts support this clonotype. The rearrangement uses TRBV20-1 and TRBJ1-5, with 10 positions matching TRBD1. The CDR3 contains 15 residues. After removal of 1 base from V and 3 bases from J, the junction contained 3 bases not matched to a gene. Looked up from germline, CDR1 is DFQATT and CDR2 is SNEGSKA (reference sequence). Here the CDR3 DNA reads TGCAGTGCTAGAGCGGACAGGGGGAACAATCAGCCCCAGCATTTT. This sequence encodes CSARADRGNNQPQHF.

This clonotype has a count of ten or more. The chain links TRBV4-2 to TRBJ2-3; D is perhaps TRBD2 (5 bases). The CDR3 has 16 residues. CDR1 and CDR2 (germline): LGHNA, YNFKEQ. The V end lost 1 base, the J end lost 3 bases, and 14 bases lay between the germline ends. The DNA for the CDR3 is TGTGCCAGCAGCCAAGCTGGACTCGACGGGACAGATACGCAGTATTTT. This translates into CASSQAGLDGTDTQYF.